Each of the 27 T cell receptor beta chains below was sequenced from the same sample in a study of T cell repertoires in aging, cancer and after chemotherapy. Rearranged V-D-J TRB sequences were amplified with a mixed TRB-A/B primer pool. TCRdb recomputed calls from the multiplex PCR reads with MiXCR, one row per CDR3 protein. The table records about 6,200 distinct CDR3 sequences, 25% to 30% of them present only once. TCR beta rearrangements were amplified from peripheral blood genomic DNA. Sequencing was done on a sample of blood. Source of these receptors: a human donor in good health.

The rearrangement joins TRBV5-1 to TRBJ1-1; D might be TRBD1 (5 bases). This CDR3 region has 14 residues. Per the germline V gene, CDR1 is SGHRS and CDR2 is YFSETQ. V was cut by 0 bases and J by 3 bases, with 9 bases left in between. The CDR3: CASSLAGGYTEAFF. CDR3 nucleotides: TGCGCCAGCAGCTTGGCCGGGGGTTACACTGAAGCTTTCTTT.

This clonotype is medium-sized within its sample. CDR3 in amino acids: CSVDNAGAGEQFF. The CDR3, as DNA: TGCAGCGTTGACAATGCGGGTGCGGGTGAGCAGTTCTTC. The rearrangement links TRBV29-1 to TRBJ2-1; maybe TRBD2 (5 bases). Per the germline V gene, CDR1 is SQVTM and CDR2 is ANQGSEA. V gave up 3 bases and J gave up 9 bases, with 15 bases separating them. There are 13 residues in the CDR3.

This clonotype has just one count. CDR3 in amino acids: CASSLETRGNEQFF. CDR3 bases: TGTGCCAGCTCACTCGAGACTAGGGGGAATGAGCAGTTCTTC. V usage is TRBV18 and J usage is TRBJ2-1; D may be TRBD1 or TRBD2 (6 bases each). The CDR3 is 14 amino acids. V lost 4 bases and J 7 bases, leaving 14 bases between the germline ends. Germline CDR1 KGHSH, CDR2 LQKENI.

This clonotype counts as medium-sized (0.01 to 0.1%). The chain is built from TRBV20-1 and TRBJ2-2, with 12 bases lining up with TRBD2. CDR1 is DFQATT, CDR2 SNEGSKA, per germline (reference sequence). This CDR3 contains 16 residues. J was trimmed by 7 bases and V by 2 bases; bases with no gene match: 8. CDR3 protein: CSARPRLAGVFGELFF. CDR3 in DNA: TGCAGTGCTAGACCAAGACTAGCGGGAGTATTCGGGGAGCTGTTTTTT.

The rearrangement joins TRBV19 to TRBJ2-1; 7 bases are a match to TRBD1. Germline V gene lookup returns CDR1 LNHDA and CDR2 SQIVND (reference sequence). CDR3 length: 14 residues. V shed 9 bases, J shed 3 bases, and the junction held 8 bases outside the gene matches. The CDR3 DNA reads as TGTGCCAGGGGACAGTCAAGGGACTACAATGAGCAGTTCTTC. This codes for CARGQSRDYNEQFF.

The CDR3 region is CSAPLRNEQFF. The CDR3 nucleotides read TGCAGTGCCCCCCTGAGGAATGAGCAGTTCTTC. The J gene is TRBJ2-1, the V gene TRBV20-1, with D unresolved. The length of the CDR3 is 11 residues. Germline CDR1 is DFQATT and CDR2 is SNEGSKA (reference sequence). V was clipped by 6 bases and J by 7 bases, with 10 bases between them.

The chain employs TRBV6-1 and TRBJ2-1, with 10 positions matching TRBD2. Germline CDR1 is MNHNS and CDR2 is SASEGT. This CDR3 contains 15 residues. V shed 2 bases, J shed 6 bases, and the junction held 4 bases outside the gene matches. This CDR3 is CASSEQSSGSNEQFF. For the CDR3, the DNA is TGTGCCAGCAGTGAACAATCTAGCGGGAGCAATGAGCAGTTCTTC.

A note on this clonotype: A much larger clone is a single base away; this may be a read error. A read error is likely, as this CDR3 ends without the conserved phenylalanine or tryptophan. CDR3 amino acids: CASSPPYQETQYY. The CDR3 region has the DNA TGTGCCAGCAGCCCCCCTTACCAAGAGACCCAGTACTAC. V is TRBV11-2 and J is TRBJ2-5, with no clear D. Trimming took 5 bases from V and 0 from J, leaving 7 bases between them. Germline V gene lookup returns CDR1 SGHAT and CDR2 FQNNGV. The CDR3 runs to 13 residues.

By share, this clonotype ranks as medium-sized (0.01 to 0.1%). V usage is TRBV5-3 and J usage is TRBJ1-2, with 9 bases matching TRBD1. TRBV5-3 is known as an ORF, though its function is uncertain. The CDR3 loop spans 13 amino acids. V shed 3 bases and J 6 bases; nucleotides not matched to a gene: 3. CDR3 amino acids: CARSWDRENGYTF. The CDR3 nucleotides read TGTGCCAGAAGCTGGGACAGGGAGAATGGCTACACCTTC.

By sample fraction, this clonotype is medium-sized. This chain joins TRBV7-2 and TRBJ2-7, with D perhaps TRBD2 (6 bases). The V gene's germline CDR1 is SGHTA and CDR2 FQGNSA. V lost 1 base and J 10 bases, leaving 14 bases between the germline ends. This CDR3 region has 13 residues. Here the CDR3 reads CASSLGPGSAQYV. For the CDR3, the DNA is TGTGCCAGCAGCTTAGGTCCCGGGAGTGCCCAGTACGTC.

This clonotype was recorded only once. The chain recombines TRBV5-1 with TRBJ2-4; possible D gene TRBD1, 5 bases. V shed 0 bases and J shed 6 bases, with 7 bases lying between them. The CDR3 covers 13 residues. CDR1 and CDR2 from the germline V gene are SGHRS and YFSETQ. The CDR3 DNA follows: TGCGCCAGCAGCTTGGGCCAGGGAAACATTCAGTACTTC. This translates into CASSLGQGNIQYF. The whole variable domain, filled in from reference TRBV5-1 and TRBJ2-4, reads KAGVTQTPRYLIKTRGQQVTLSCSPISGHRSVSWYQQTPGQGLQFLFEYFSETQRNKGNFPGRFSGRQFSNSRSEMNVSTLELGDSALYLCASSLGQGNIQYFGAGTRLSVL.

In regard to this clonotype: Given a much more abundant clone one base away, this may be a read error. CDR3 region: CASSFSGTSSNEQYF. In nucleotides, the CDR3 is TGTGCCAGCAGTTTCTCCGGGACTAGCTCCAACGAGCAGTACTTC. The V and J genes are TRBV27 and TRBJ2-7; 9 nucleotides match TRBD2. CDR1 and CDR2 (germline): MNHEY, SMNVEV (reference sequence). The CDR3 is made up of 15 amino acids.

By sample fraction, this clonotype is medium-sized. The V call is TRBV30, the J call TRBJ1-2, with D possibly matching TRBD1 (5 bases). Trimming cost V 3 bases and J 1 base, with 15 bases left between them. The CDR3 runs 15 residues. CDR1 GTSNPN and CDR2 SVGIG come from the germline V gene (reference sequence). The chain's CDR3 is CAWRLLGGNNYGYTF. The CDR3 coding sequence is TGTGCCTGGAGGTTGTTGGGGGGTAATAACTATGGCTACACCTTC.

The rearrangement uses TRBV6-5 and TRBJ1-1; D unresolved. This CDR3 region has 15 residues. Germline lookup yields CDR1 MNHEY and CDR2 SVGAGI. V lost 0 bases, J lost 2 bases, and 10 bases lay in between. CDR3 protein: CASSYSDGKNTEAFF. The CDR3 DNA sequence: TGTGCCAGCAGTTACTCGGACGGAAAAAACACTGAAGCTTTCTTT.

This clonotype is medium-sized by share. The chain is built from TRBV6-5 and TRBJ2-1; TRBD2 agrees at 15 bases. The V gene end was trimmed by 5 bases and the J gene end by 2 bases; junction bases not matched to a gene: 4. Per germline, CDR1 MNHEY and CDR2 SVGAGI. CDR3 length: 17 residues. The CDR3 nucleotides are TGTGCCAGCAGTCCGGGACTAGCGGGAGGACCCTACAATGAGCAGTTCTTC. It encodes CASSPGLAGGPYNEQFF.

This chain links TRBV24-1 with TRBJ1-1, with D hard to call. CDR3 length: 12 amino acids. The ends were cut back, 3 bases at V and 5 bases at J, with 6 bases in the middle. CDR1 is KGHDR and CDR2 is SFDVKD in the germline V gene. CDR3 DNA sequence: TGTGCCACCAGTGATCAAAGTACTGAAGCTTTCTTT. Translated, it gives CATSDQSTEAFF.

In the case of this clonotype: This may come from a read error, since a much larger clone is one base off. The chain joins TRBV28 to TRBJ2-3; no reliable D call. This CDR3 is built from 13 residues. V shed 4 bases and J shed 6 bases, with 11 bases lying between them. Germline V gene data show CDR1 as MDHEN and CDR2 as SYDVKM. This CDR3 reads CASSYGLRDTQYF. DNA of the CDR3: TGTGCCAGCAGTTATGGCCTGAGGGATACGCAGTATTTT.

This chain uses TRBV5-1 with TRBJ2-5; no reliable D call. The germline V and J ends were trimmed by 3 bases and 5 bases, with 11 bases remaining between them. CDR1 and CDR2 (germline): SGHRS, YFSETQ. This CDR3 contains 13 residues. This CDR3 reads CASSYPEAETQYF. The CDR3 DNA is TGCGCCAGCAGCTACCCGGAAGCCGAGACCCAGTACTTC.

This clonotype is medium-sized within its sample. The chain employs TRBV20-1 and TRBJ1-2, with D perhaps TRBD1 (5 bases). CDR1 and CDR2 from the germline V gene are DFQATT and SNEGSKA (reference sequence). Trimming took 0 bases from V and 6 from J, leaving 11 bases between them. This CDR3 has 13 residues. The CDR3 spells CSARDQGFDGYTF. CDR3 sequence (DNA): TGCAGTGCTAGAGATCAGGGTTTTGATGGCTACACCTTC.

About this clonotype: A much more abundant neighbour one base away suggests this may be a read error. V and J are TRBV29-1 and TRBJ2-1; D is ambiguous. V was clipped by 2 bases and J by 4 bases, with 9 bases between them. This CDR3 contains 13 residues. Germline V gives CDR1 SQVTM, CDR2 ANQGSEA. CDR3 coding DNA: TGCAGCGTTGAACTAGTGGTATACAATGAGCAGTTCTTC. Protein product: CSVELVVYNEQFF.

This chain uses TRBV30 with TRBJ1-2; D uncertain. The CDR3 is 10 residues long. Trimming pared 5 bases from V and 7 bases from J, leaving 8 bases between. Per the germline V gene, CDR1 is GTSNPN and CDR2 is SVGIG (reference sequence). CDR3 coding DNA: TGTGCCTGGGGGTACGGTGGCTACACCTTC. Translated: CAWGYGGYTF.

The chain uses TRBV20-1 and TRBJ2-2, with 9 nucleotides matching TRBD2. There are 13 residues in the CDR3. In germline, CDR1 is DFQATT, CDR2 SNEGSKA (reference sequence). Trimming cost V 3 bases and J 7 bases; bases outside gene matches: 3. CDR3 in amino acids: CSARREGNGELFF. In DNA, the CDR3 is TGCAGTGCTAGGCGGGAGGGTAACGGGGAGCTGTTTTTT.

This clonotype is medium-sized (0.01 to 0.1%) within its sample. The chain links TRBV6-5 to TRBJ2-1; D may be TRBD2 (5 bases). The CDR3 has 14 amino acids. Trimming removed 7 bases from V and 6 bases from J, with 16 bases in between. Germline assignment: CDR1 MNHEY and CDR2 SVGAGI. DNA of the CDR3: TGTGCCAGCAACCCGGGCCCTGAGGGCAATGAGCAGTTCTTC. Amino acid sequence: CASNPGPEGNEQFF.

This clonotype is deemed medium-sized. This chain joins TRBV20-1 and TRBJ2-1; 7 bases are a match to TRBD2. From germline, CDR1 is DFQATT and CDR2 SNEGSKA (reference sequence). V shed 6 bases, J shed 3 bases, and the junction held 11 bases outside the gene matches. The length of the CDR3 is 15 residues. The CDR3 nucleotides read TGCAGTGCAAAACTAGCGTCTGGAAGCTACAATGAGCAGTTCTTC. Residues: CSAKLASGSYNEQFF.

By share of the sample, this clonotype is medium-sized. The rearrangement joins TRBV25-1 to TRBJ2-7; tentative D call: TRBD2 (6 bases). Between the trimmed V and J ends, which lost 4 bases and 4 bases, there was a span of 14 bases. The CDR3 runs to 14 residues. Germline V gene sequence: CDR1 MGHDK, CDR2 SYGVNS. Here the CDR3 DNA reads TGTGCCAGCAGTGGGCGGGAACCTCCGTACGAGCAGTACGTC. Translated: CASSGREPPYEQYV.

V usage is TRBV27 and J usage is TRBJ2-3; 8 nucleotides line up with TRBD2. The CDR3 is 15 amino acids. CDR1 MNHEY and CDR2 SMNVEV come from the germline V gene (reference sequence). Trimming removed 5 bases from V and 3 bases from J; junction bases left unmatched: 7. The CDR3 nucleotides are TGTGCCAGCAGTCCCGGGACTAGTAGGACAGATACGCAGTATTTT. Protein sequence: CASSPGTSRTDTQYF.

In its sample, this clonotype was seen a few times. The rearrangement uses TRBV6-1 and TRBJ1-5; no definite D call. The length of the CDR3 is 13 residues. The germline V gene encodes CDR1 MNHNS and CDR2 SASEGT. V was shortened by 0 bases and J by 7 bases, with 7 bases between the two germline ends. CDR3 nucleotide sequence: TGTGCCAGCAGTGAAGCGTTCAGACAGCCCCAGCATTTT. Translation: CASSEAFRQPQHF.